The sequence of this T cell receptor (beta chain) was determined in a study of response to subunit inactivated influenza vaccine. Trimming pared 5 bases from V and 3 bases from J, leaving 13 bases between. The CDR3 is 13 amino acids. The germline V gene encodes CDR1 DFQATT and CDR2 SNEGSKA (reference sequence). TCRdb reanalysed the RT-PCR reads using MiXCR and keeps one entry per CDR3 protein. The top ten hold about a tenth of the sample, which has about 780,000 distinct CDR3 sequences, roughly 20% seen once. The source was PBMCs from blood, collected less than 6 days after vaccination. The receptor comes from a middle-aged man who received an inactivated influenza vaccine. V gene TRBV20-1 combines with J gene TRBJ2-5; D is possibly TRBD2 (6 bases). CDR3 nucleotides: TGCAGTGCTTCGGGACTCTCGGAAGAGACCCAGTACTTC. The encoded protein is CSASGLSEETQYF.